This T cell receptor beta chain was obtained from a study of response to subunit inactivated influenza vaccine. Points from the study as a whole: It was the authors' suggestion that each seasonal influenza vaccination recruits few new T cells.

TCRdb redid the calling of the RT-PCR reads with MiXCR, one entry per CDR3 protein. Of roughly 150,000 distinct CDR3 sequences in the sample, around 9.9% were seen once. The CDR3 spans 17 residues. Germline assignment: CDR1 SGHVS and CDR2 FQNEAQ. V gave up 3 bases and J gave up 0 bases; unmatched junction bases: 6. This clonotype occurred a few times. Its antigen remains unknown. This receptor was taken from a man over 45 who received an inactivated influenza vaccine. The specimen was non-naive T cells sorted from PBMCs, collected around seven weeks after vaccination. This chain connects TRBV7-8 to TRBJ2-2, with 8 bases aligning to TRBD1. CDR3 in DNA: TGTGCCAGCAGCTTCCCCTTACAGGGGGCGAACACCGGGGAGCTGTTTTTT. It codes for CASSFPLQGANTGELFF.